These 13 T cell receptor beta chains originate from one sample sequenced in a study of T cells in Graves' hyperthyroidism and ophthalmopathy. Amplified TCR beta CDR3 regions came from RNA transcripts. HTBI primers were the set used in a first-round RT-PCR of the TCR CDR3. TCRdb re-called the multiplex PCR reads through MiXCR, storing one row per CDR3 protein. The repertoire holds around 500,000 distinct CDR3 sequences, about 20% seen once, with 45% to 50% in the top ten. The specimen was blood. The receptors were gathered from a woman aged 70-85 years with Graves' ophthalmopathy.

This clonotype was recorded many times. The rearrangement uses TRBV10-3 and TRBJ1-1, with D perhaps TRBD1 (5 bases). Trimming took 3 bases from V and 3 from J, leaving 14 bases between them. Germline values: CDR1 ENHRY, CDR2 SYGVKD. CDR3 size: 15 residues. The CDR3, as DNA: TGTGCCATCAGTGATCGGGGGAAGAGGGACACTGAAGCTTTCTTT. It specifies CAISDRGKRDTEAFF.

CDR3 in DNA: TGTGCCACCCAAGTTGTGAGCACCGGGGAGCTGTTTTTT. Translating gives CATQVVSTGELFF. The chain combines TRBV28 with TRBJ2-2; the D is unclear. From germline, CDR1 is MDHEN and CDR2 SYDVKM. The CDR3 consists of 13 residues. The ends were cut back, 10 bases at V and 4 bases at J, with 13 bases in the middle. Based on the CDR3 plus reference TRBV28 and TRBJ2-2, the full variable domain is DVKVTQSSRYLVKRTGEKVFLECVQDMDHENMFWYRQDPGLGLRLIYFSYDVKMKEKGDIPEGYSVSREKKERFSLILESASTNQTSMYLCATQVVSTGELFFGEGSRLTVL.

This clonotype was observed at least ten times. The chain employs TRBV5-1 and TRBJ2-7; TRBD2 matches at 11 bases. Germline V gene data show CDR1 as SGHRS and CDR2 as YFSETQ. Losses at the gene ends were 5 bases for V and 6 bases for J; bases not matched to a gene: 4. The CDR3 is made up of 13 amino acids. CDR3 DNA: TGCGCCAGCAGATCAGGACTAGCGGGCGAGCAGTACTTC. Amino acid sequence: CASRSGLAGEQYF.

This rearrangement joins TRBV28 to TRBJ2-5; D tentatively reads TRBD1 or TRBD2 (7 bases each). The CDR3 length is 14 residues. Germline CDR1 is MDHEN and CDR2 is SYDVKM. The V end was cut by 4 bases, the J end by 5 bases, with 14 bases between. The CDR3 region is CASSSAGGEETQYF. In DNA, the CDR3 is TGTGCCAGCAGTTCGGCAGGGGGGGAGGAGACCCAGTACTTC.

This clonotype was counted at least ten times. The chain couples TRBV7-2 to TRBJ2-7; tentative D call: TRBD1 (6 bases). There are 14 residues in the CDR3. Trimming removed 7 bases from V and 3 bases from J, with 16 bases in between. CDR1 is SGHTA, CDR2 FQGNSA, per germline. The CDR3 is CASTIGGGDYEQYF. The CDR3 DNA is TGTGCCAGCACCATAGGGGGTGGGGACTACGAGCAGTACTTC.

This clonotype turned up a few times. The chain combines TRBV6-5 with TRBJ2-7; a weak D match, TRBD1 (6 bases). The CDR3 sequence is 14 residues long. CDR1 is MNHEY, CDR2 SVGAGI, per germline. Trimming removed 2 bases from V and 0 bases from J, with 8 bases in between. Here the CDR3 reads CASSYRTDSYEQYF. The CDR3 DNA sequence: TGTGCCAGCAGTTACCGGACAGACTCCTACGAGCAGTACTTC.

Of note for this clonotype: Possible read error: a much larger clone is one base away. The V gene is TRBV6-2 or TRBV6-3, the J gene TRBJ2-2; 7 bases map to TRBD2. The CDR3 loop spans 18 amino acids. Germline CDR1 MNHEY, CDR2 SVGEGT. The junction had 21 bases not matched to a gene; V was cut back by 10 bases and J by 4 bases. CDR3 coding DNA: TGTGCCAACATTGCCCCGAGGGCGGGAGATTGGGTCACCGGGGAGCTGTTTTTT. It is translated as CANIAPRAGDWVTGELFF.

The chain recombines TRBV30 with TRBJ1-2; D call uncertain. CDR1 and CDR2 (germline): GTSNPN, SVGIG (reference sequence). Trimming left V 2 bases short and J 1 base short, with 17 bases between. This CDR3 spans 16 amino acids. In DNA form, the CDR3 reads TGTGCCTGGAGTTACCCCGGGAGATTCCTTAACTATGGCTACACCTTC. Protein: CAWSYPGRFLNYGYTF.

Only one count was recorded for this clonotype. The rearrangement links TRBV29-1 to TRBJ2-7; D is undetermined. The CDR3 is 13 amino acids. CDR1 is SQVTM, CDR2 ANQGSEA, per germline. The V and J ends lost 4 bases and 0 bases respectively, with 10 bases between them. The CDR3 reads CSVATTDSYEQYF. CDR3 in DNA: TGCAGCGTTGCTACGACGGACTCCTACGAGCAGTACTTC.

With regard to this clonotype: This could be a read error, since a much larger clone is one nucleotide away. The chain links TRBV12-3 or TRBV12-4 to TRBJ1-1, with D possibly matching TRBD1 (5 bases). Trimming removed 4 bases at V and 6 bases at J, with 15 bases between. CDR3 size: 14 residues. The CDR3 coding sequence is TGTGCCAGCAGTTCGACCCTCAGGGCCCCTGAAGCTTTCTTT. Translating it yields CASSSTLRAPEAFF.

This CDR3 reads CASSPMGGDYGYTF. The CDR3 bases are TGTGCCAGCTCACCCATGGGGGGCGACTATGGCTACACCTTC. This rearrangement joins TRBV18 to TRBJ1-2; tentative D call: TRBD1 (6 bases). Deletions cut 3 bases from V and 3 bases from J, with 11 bases between. Germline V gene lookup returns CDR1 KGHSH and CDR2 LQKENI. This CDR3 is built from 14 residues.

The V and J genes are TRBV20-1 and TRBJ1-1, with D uncertain. Germline V gene data show CDR1 as DFQATT and CDR2 as SNEGSKA (reference sequence). This CDR3 comprises 9 residues. Deletions cut 5 bases from V and 8 bases from J, with 6 bases between. This CDR3 reads CSAPEEAFF. The CDR3 DNA sequence: TGCAGTGCTCCAGAGGAAGCTTTCTTT.

This clonotype has at least ten counts. V is TRBV2 and J is TRBJ2-6; D is undetermined. V was clipped by 4 bases and J by 2 bases, with 6 bases between them. The CDR3 is 14 residues long. Germline V gene data show CDR1 as SNHLY and CDR2 as FYNNEI. The CDR3 region has the DNA TGTGCCAGCAGTGTAGGACCTGGGGCCAACGTCCTGACTTTC. This sequence encodes CASSVGPGANVLTF. Filled out from reference TRBV2 and TRBJ2-6, the complete variable domain reads EPEVTQTPSHQVTQMGQEVILRCVPISNHLYFYWYRQILGQKVEFLVSFYNNEISEKSEIFDDQFSVERPDGSNFTLKIRSTKLEDSAMYFCASSVGPGANVLTFGAGSRLTVL.